The 5 T cell receptor beta chains in this list originate from one sample, sequenced in a study of blood T cell repertoires in COVID-19. TCRdb's table, derived via immunoSEQ multiplex PCR, lists solely in-frame clones and lacks some. The data show about 260,000 clones, about 83% seen once. Material: PBMCs or T cells enriched from blood (not recorded which). These receptors were obtained from a woman aged 45-65 years who had recovered from COVID-19.

This clone is judged medium-sized. The same CDR3 arises from other DNA sequences in this sample as well. CDR3 sequence reads: CASSASGRGADTQYF. The CDR3 DNA follows: TGTGCCAGCAGTGCGAGCGGGAGGGGCGCAGATACGCAGTATTTT. V is TRBV9 and J is TRBJ2-3, with 10 bases aligning to TRBD2. The CDR3 length is 15 residues. Trimming removed 5 bases from V and 4 bases from J; junction bases left unmatched: 7. The germline V gene encodes CDR1 SGDLS and CDR2 YYNGEE.

This clone was detected a few times. This chain connects TRBV5-6 to TRBJ1-6; TRBD1 matches at 12 bases. There are 14 residues in the CDR3. Germline V gene sequence: CDR1 SGHDT, CDR2 YYEEEE. V lost 4 bases, J lost 9 bases, and 2 bases stayed unmatched. CDR3 protein: CASSRDRGLSPLHF. The CDR3 DNA reads TGTGCCAGCAGCCGGGACAGGGGGCTTTCACCCCTCCACTTT.

This clone was counted between two and nine times. The genes are TRBV7-9 and TRBJ2-3, with 8 bases lining up with TRBD2. With 11 bases clipped from V and 0 bases from J, the junction kept 7 bases outside the gene matches. The CDR3 covers 14 residues. The germline gives CDR1 SEHNR, CDR2 FQNEAQ (reference sequence). DNA for the CDR3: TGTGCCGGAACCCAGCGGGGGAGCACAGATACGCAGTATTTT. Translation gives CAGTQRGSTDTQYF.

The rearrangement joins TRBV5-6 to TRBJ2-7; perhaps TRBD2 as D (7 bases). Germline V gene data show CDR1 as SGHDT and CDR2 as YYEEEE. CDR3 size: 18 residues. V shed 0 bases and J shed 3 bases, with 22 bases lying between them. The CDR3 nucleotides are TGTGCCAGCAGCTTGGCCTACGCAATTGGGCGGGGGCTCTACGAGCAGTACTTC. Amino acids: CASSLAYAIGRGLYEQYF.

The chain joins TRBV18 to TRBJ2-7; TRBD1 agrees at 7 bases. Germline V gene data show CDR1 as KGHSH and CDR2 as LQKENI. The CDR3 runs to 14 residues. V was pared by 3 bases and J by 2 bases, with 4 bases of the junction left unmatched. The CDR3 nucleotides read TGTGCCAGCTCACCCTCGCAGGGGGCCTACGAGCAGTACTTC. Encoded protein: CASSPSQGAYEQYF. The full variable domain, with the rest looked up from reference TRBV18 and TRBJ2-7, is NAGVMQNPRHLVRRRGQEARLRCSPMKGHSHVYWYRQLPEEGLKFMVYLQKENIIDESGMPKERFSAEFPKEGPSILRIQQVVRGDSAAYFCASSPSQGAYEQYFGPGTRLTVT.